Below, one T cell receptor beta chain is given with its context. The V and J ends lost 3 bases and 0 bases respectively, with 8 bases between them. The germline gives CDR1 GTSNPN, CDR2 SVGIG (reference sequence). This CDR3 is 13 amino acids long. The record originates from a study of blood T cell repertoires in COVID-19. The wider study: Specimens from acute and convalescent COVID-19 originated in the United States, Italy and Spain. Sample material is recorded as cDNA or gDNA derived from T cells, B-cell-depleted T cells, or PBMCs.

Original processing notes: Estimated nucleated cell counts came from reference gene primer amplification. Profiled with immunoSEQ multiplex PCR; TCRdb holds only in-frame clones, not every one. The V and J calls and clone size come from that table; D and trimming were worked out from the DNA. The data show around 97,000 clones, around nine tenths seen once. Sequenced input: peripheral blood. This TCR was recovered from a human donor in a cohort sampled during active COVID-19. J is TRBJ1-1 and V is TRBV30; D is uncertain. DNA of the CDR3: TGTGCCTGGAGCCCTCAGTTGAACACTGAAGCTTTCTTT. This translates into CAWSPQLNTEAFF.